These T cell receptor beta chains were read from a single sample in a study of CD8 T cells in Susac syndrome. TCRdb recomputed calls from the immunoSEQ multiplex PCR reads with MiXCR, one row per CDR3 protein. The table includes approximately 160,000 distinct CDR3 sequences, 94% detected once. Sequencing was done on a sample of CD4+ T cells from PBMCs. The origin of the receptors is a human donor with multiple sclerosis. CDR3s include the opening cysteine and the closing phenylalanine or tryptophan. D genes are given only for firm matches. Size values are once, few and many counts, or a class for expanded clones, and some rows have none.

J gene	V gene	D gene	clone size	CDR3 DNA	CDR3 protein
TRBJ2-7	TRBV19	TRBD1	NA	TGTGCCAGTAGTATCGCCTCCCCAGGGGGTGAGCAGTACTTC	CASSIASPGGEQYF
TRBJ1-2	TRBV28	TRBD1	NA	TGTGCCAGCAGTCCGGGGACAGGGGTCTATGGCTACACCTTC	CASSPGTGVYGYTF
TRBJ2-3	TRBV5-4	NA	NA	TGTGCCTTCAAGAGGGGGACAGATACGCAGTATTTT	CAFKRGTDTQYF
TRBJ1-5	TRBV23-1	NA	once	TGCGCCAGCAGTCCAAAGGGGCCGACAAGTAAGGGCAGCAATCAGCCCCAGCATTTT	CASSPKGPTSKGSNQPQHF
TRBJ1-5	TRBV19	TRBD1	few	TGTGCCAGTAGTCTAGCCGGGACAGTGGATCAGCCCCAGCATTTT	CASSLAGTVDQPQHF
TRBJ1-5	TRBV20-1	TRBD1	NA	TGCAGTGCCCGGGGACAGCTCAATCAGCCCCAGCATTTT	CSARGQLNQPQHF
TRBJ1-2	TRBV20-1	TRBD1	NA	TGCAGTGCTCGCAGAGGGACAGGGGGACCCTATGGCTACACCTTC	CSARRGTGGPYGYTF
TRBJ2-3	TRBV6-2/TRBV6-3	NA	NA	TGTGCCAGCAGTCGGGACTCCCGAGGTATAGGTACGCAGTATTTT	CASSRDSRGIGTQYF
TRBJ2-7	TRBV4-1	TRBD2	few	TGCGCCAGCAGCCAAGATGTGGTAGCGGGAGCCTACGAGCAGTACTTC	CASSQDVVAGAYEQYF
TRBJ1-1	TRBV12-3/TRBV12-4	NA	once	TGTGCCAGCAGTTCGGGAGGCTTGGTAGCTTTCTTT	CASSSGGLVAFF
TRBJ2-2	TRBV5-4	NA	NA	TGTGCCAGCAGCTTGGTCTCAGGAGGGAGTTACACCGGGGAGCTGTTTTTT	CASSLVSGGSYTGELFF
TRBJ1-3	TRBV30	NA	NA	TGTGCCTGGGAGGGGGGAGGAAACACCATATATTTT	CAWEGGGNTIYF
TRBJ2-5	TRBV24-1	NA	NA	TGTGCCACCAGTGGTTCAGGGATAGAGACCCAGTACTTC	CATSGSGIETQYF
TRBJ1-1	TRBV19	TRBD1	NA	TGTGCCAGTAGAGAGCTCGACAGGGAGCAATCTGAAGCTTTCTTT	CASRELDREQSEAFF
TRBJ1-2	TRBV7-9	NA	NA	TGTGCCAGCAGCTTAGAATGGAGCTATGGCTACACCTTC	CASSLEWSYGYTF
TRBJ2-1	TRBV20-1	TRBD1	NA	TGCAGTGCTAGAGACCGGACAGGGCTAAATGAGCAGTTCTTC	CSARDRTGLNEQFF
TRBJ2-7	TRBV3-1	NA	NA	TGTGCCAGCAGCCACGCAGAGGGTGCCTACGAGCAGTACTTC	CASSHAEGAYEQYF
TRBJ2-5	TRBV27	NA	NA	TGTGCCAGCAGGATCCGGGACCTCTCCACCACCCAGTACTTC	CASRIRDLSTTQYF
TRBJ2-4	TRBV18	NA	NA	TGTGCCAGCTCACCGGTGGTAGGCTCCCGGAACATTCAGTACTTC	CASSPVVGSRNIQYF
TRBJ1-4	TRBV5-1	TRBD1	NA	TGCGCCAGCAGCCGGATTCCGGGACAGGAGGGGAATGAAAAACTGTTTTTT	CASSRIPGQEGNEKLFF
TRBJ1-5	TRBV18	NA	NA	TGTGCCAGCTCACCCACAGGGATCGGCAATCAGCCCCAGCATTTT	CASSPTGIGNQPQHF
TRBJ1-5	TRBV6-2/TRBV6-3	NA	NA	TGTGCCAGCCTCAAAGGGGGGGAATCCCAGCCCCAGCATTTT	CASLKGGESQPQHF
TRBJ2-2	TRBV6-2/TRBV6-3	TRBD1	NA	TGTGCCAGCAGGAACACAGGGGGCACCGGGGAGCTGTTTTTT	CASRNTGGTGELFF
TRBJ1-5	TRBV12-5	NA	NA	TGTGCTAGTGCCCCAGGTGGAACACTGAATCAGCCCCAGCATTTT	CASAPGGTLNQPQHF
TRBJ2-7	TRBV27	NA	NA	TGTGCCAGCAGTGGCAGTGTATTAGCCTACGAGCAGTACTTC	CASSGSVLAYEQYF
TRBJ2-5	TRBV4-2	NA	NA	TGTGCCAGCAGCCAAAGGACAGCTAGCGGACAAGAGACCCAGTACTTC	CASSQRTASGQETQYF
TRBJ2-1	TRBV12-3/TRBV12-4	NA	NA	TGTGCCAGCAGTTTACGGGCTATCCACAATGAGCAGTTCTTC	CASSLRAIHNEQFF
TRBJ1-4	TRBV20-1	NA	NA	TGCAGTGCTAGAGATCCCCAACAGGGTCGGAGTGAAAAACTGTTTTTT	CSARDPQQGRSEKLFF
TRBJ1-5	TRBV27	TRBD1	NA	TGTGCCAGCAGAGCAGGGGGCCCTAGCAATCAGCCCCAGCATTTT	CASRAGGPSNQPQHF
TRBJ1-4	TRBV4-3	NA	NA	TGCGCCAGCAGCCGGGTTTTGGCCCAAACTAATGAAAAACTGTTTTTT	CASSRVLAQTNEKLFF
TRBJ1-5	TRBV5-1	NA	NA	TGCGCCAGCAGCCCTGATGACAGTAGCAATCAGCCCCAGCATTTT	CASSPDDSSNQPQHF
TRBJ2-1	TRBV5-4	NA	NA	TGTGCCAGCAGCTTGGATGTGGGCCGTCAGTTCTTC	CASSLDVGRQFF
TRBJ2-5	TRBV18	TRBD2	NA	TGTGCCAGCTCACCACGCCGGGGGGGACATCAAGAGACCCAGTACTTC	CASSPRRGGHQETQYF
TRBJ2-7	TRBV18	NA	NA	TGTGCCAGCTCCTCTAGAGGGGAGGAGCAGTACTTC	CASSSRGEEQYF
TRBJ1-1	TRBV27	TRBD1	few	TGTGCCAGCAGTTTACAGGGGGGGACTGAAGCTTTCTTT	CASSLQGGTEAFF
TRBJ2-1	TRBV3-1	NA	NA	TGTGCCAGCACCCCGACTGCCAGTGAACCCTACAATGAGCAGTTCTTC	CASTPTASEPYNEQFF
TRBJ2-5	TRBV9	TRBD2	NA	TGTGCCAGCAGCTCCAGCGGGAGGGCCTTAGAGACCCAGTACTTC	CASSSSGRALETQYF
TRBJ2-1	TRBV6-5	TRBD2	NA	TGTGCCAGCTCCGGGACTAACTACAATGAGCAGTTCTTC	CASSGTNYNEQFF
TRBJ2-7	TRBV20-1	TRBD2	NA	TGCAGTGCTAGGGGCGGGAGCGAGCAGTACTTC	CSARGGSEQYF
TRBJ2-7	TRBV28	NA	NA	TGTGCCAGCAGCTCCCCAGGGACCGAGCAGTACTTC	CASSSPGTEQYF
TRBJ2-2	TRBV30	NA	NA	TGTGCCTGGAGGATCGGCGGGTCCACCGGGGAGCTGTTTTTT	CAWRIGGSTGELFF
TRBJ1-2	TRBV15	TRBD1	NA	TGTGCCACCAGCAGAACACCAGCAGGGGGCGATGGCTACACCTTC	CATSRTPAGGDGYTF
TRBJ2-3	TRBV18	TRBD2	NA	TGTGCCAGCTCACCAGGCACTAGCGGGAGCGGCACAGATACGCAGTATTTT	CASSPGTSGSGTDTQYF
TRBJ2-7	TRBV11-2	NA	few	TGTGCCAGCAGCTTAGATGTGCTAGCCTGGGGTCGGGGCTACGAGCAGTACTTC	CASSLDVLAWGRGYEQYF
TRBJ1-2	TRBV9	TRBD1	NA	TGTGCCAGCAGCCCCACGGCGTTGCAGGGGGGGTATGGCTACACCTTC	CASSPTALQGGYGYTF
TRBJ1-2	TRBV4-3	TRBD1	NA	TGCGCCAGCAGCCCCCGTCAGGGGGGCGCAGAAGGCTACACCTTC	CASSPRQGGAEGYTF
TRBJ2-5	TRBV5-1	NA	few	TGTGCCAGCAGCTTGGTCGGGGAAGAGACCCAGTACTTC	CASSLVGEETQYF
TRBJ1-1	TRBV29-1	TRBD1	NA	TGCAGCGTTAACAGGGGGCGTCCGAACACTGAAGCTTTCTTT	CSVNRGRPNTEAFF
TRBJ2-7	TRBV7-8	NA	NA	TGTGCCAGCAGCTTTAGCTCTCGGGTCATGCAGTACTTC	CASSFSSRVMQYF
TRBJ1-4	TRBV6-5	NA	NA	TGTGCCAGCAGCCCCTCCTTCACGAATGAAAAACTGTTTTTT	CASSPSFTNEKLFF
TRBJ1-5	TRBV18	NA	NA	TGTGCCAGCTCACCTGGTGGCAGTGCCAATCAGCCCCAGCATTTT	CASSPGGSANQPQHF
TRBJ2-7	TRBV6-2/TRBV6-3	NA	once	TGTGCCAACTCTAAGGGACTCCTCTACGAGCAGTACTTC	CANSKGLLYEQYF